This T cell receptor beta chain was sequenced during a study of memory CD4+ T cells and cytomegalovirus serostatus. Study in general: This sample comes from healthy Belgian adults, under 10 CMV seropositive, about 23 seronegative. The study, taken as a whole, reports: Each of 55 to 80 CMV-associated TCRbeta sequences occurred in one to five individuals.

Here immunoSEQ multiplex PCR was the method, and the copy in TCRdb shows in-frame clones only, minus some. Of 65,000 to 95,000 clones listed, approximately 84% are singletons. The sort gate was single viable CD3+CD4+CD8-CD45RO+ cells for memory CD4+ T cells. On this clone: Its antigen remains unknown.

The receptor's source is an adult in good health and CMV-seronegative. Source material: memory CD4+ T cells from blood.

The CDR3 DNA reads as TGCAGTGCTCAAAGGGGTCAGGGACCTTTCTTT. Protein sequence: CSAQRGQGPFF. This chain joins TRBV20-1 and TRBJ1-1, with D tentatively TRBD1 (5 bases). V was cut by 5 bases and J by 12 bases, with 16 bases left in between. This CDR3 spans 11 amino acids. Germline CDR1 DFQATT, CDR2 SNEGSKA (reference sequence).